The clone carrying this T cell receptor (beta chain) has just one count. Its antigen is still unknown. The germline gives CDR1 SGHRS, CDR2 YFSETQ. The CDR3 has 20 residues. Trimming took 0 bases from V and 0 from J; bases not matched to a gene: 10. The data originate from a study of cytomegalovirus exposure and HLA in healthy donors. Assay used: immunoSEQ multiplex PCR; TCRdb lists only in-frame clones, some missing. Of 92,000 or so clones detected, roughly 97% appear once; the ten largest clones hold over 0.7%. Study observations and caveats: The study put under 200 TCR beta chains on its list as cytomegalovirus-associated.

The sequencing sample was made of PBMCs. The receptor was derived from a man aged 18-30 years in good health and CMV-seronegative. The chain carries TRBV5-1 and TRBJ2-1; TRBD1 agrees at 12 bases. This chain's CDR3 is CASSLDNGTGGRSSYNEQFF. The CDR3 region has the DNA TGCGCCAGCAGCTTGGATAATGGGACAGGGGGCCGAAGCTCCTACAATGAGCAGTTCTTC.